The next 18 T cell receptor beta chains were all read from a single sample in a study of blood T cell repertoires in COVID-19. TCRdb keeps only in-frame clones here, not all; method: immunoSEQ multiplex PCR. The sample yields under 200,000 clones, about four fifths seen once. The sample was peripheral blood. These receptors originate from a woman between 40 and 50 years old with COVID-19, enrolled during active disease.

V gene TRBV24-1 combines with J gene TRBJ1-1, with a possible D match to TRBD1 (6 bases). Germline V gene sequence: CDR1 KGHDR, CDR2 SFDVKD. CDR3 length: 15 residues. Trimming removed 1 base from V and 3 bases from J, with 11 bases in between. CDR3 in amino acids: CATSDFNRADTEAFF. CDR3 nucleotides: TGTGCCACCAGTGATTTTAACAGGGCCGACACTGAAGCTTTCTTT.

This clone was observed once. This chain uses TRBV10-1 with TRBJ2-3; 12 bases are shared with TRBD2. There are 16 residues in the CDR3. The junction had 4 bases not matched to a gene; V was cut back by 2 bases and J by 4 bases. Germline V lookup: CDR1 WNHNN, CDR2 SYGVQD (reference sequence). CDR3 amino acids: CASSELAGGSADTQYF. The CDR3 nucleotides are TGCGCCAGCAGTGAGCTAGCGGGAGGGTCCGCAGATACGCAGTATTTT.

V usage is TRBV2 and J usage is TRBJ2-5; 10 bases fit TRBD2. CDR1 is SNHLY and CDR2 is FYNNEI in the germline V gene. V trimming: 3 bases; J trimming: 5 bases; junction bases outside the gene matches: 3. This CDR3 is built from 14 residues. The CDR3 spells CASSEGTSVETQYF. The CDR3 DNA reads TGTGCCAGCAGTGAGGGGACTAGCGTGGAGACCCAGTACTTC.

As for this clone: The sample holds other DNA sequences that translate to the same CDR3. CDR3 DNA: TGCAGCGTTGAACGTGGACAGGGTGAGACCCAGTACTTC. This encodes CSVERGQGETQYF. V and J are TRBV29-1 and TRBJ2-5; TRBD1 agrees at 8 bases. The junction had 4 bases not matched to a gene; V was cut back by 2 bases and J by 5 bases. The CDR3 totals 13 residues. Germline CDR1 reads SQVTM; CDR2 reads ANQGSEA.

This clone was picked up a small number of times. The rearrangement links TRBV2 to TRBJ1-6; D perhaps matches TRBD1 (5 bases). The V gene's germline CDR1 is SNHLY and CDR2 FYNNEI. Trimming cost V 5 bases and J 1 base, with 9 bases left between them. The length of the CDR3 is 15 residues. In DNA, the CDR3 is TGTGCCAGCAGTTTCGGGGGGTCCTATAATTCACCCCTCCACTTT. Translated, it gives CASSFGGSYNSPLHF.

This sequence joins TRBV10-1 and TRBJ2-7, with 11 nucleotides matching TRBD2. The CDR3 spans 17 residues. Germline trimming cut 6 bases from V and 3 bases from J; bases unmatched to any gene: 13. CDR1 WNHNN and CDR2 SYGVQD come from the germline V gene (reference sequence). The DNA for the CDR3 is TGCGCCAGCAGCGATCCCGGGACTAGCGGAACCCTCTACGAGCAGTACTTC. Encoded protein: CASSDPGTSGTLYEQYF.

The chain combines TRBV5-6 with TRBJ2-7; a weak D match, TRBD1 (7 bases). The V gene's germline CDR1 is SGHDT and CDR2 YYEEEE. Trimming took off 6 bases at V and 7 bases at J, with 26 bases between the two ends. The CDR3 covers 16 residues. The CDR3 DNA reads TGTGCCAGCACCCTCCTCGGGGCAGGGGGGTCTTGGGAGCAGTACTTC. Amino acid sequence: CASTLLGAGGSWEQYF. The full variable domain, its missing parts supplied by reference TRBV5-6 and TRBJ2-7, is DAGVTQSPTHLIKTRGQQVTLRCSPKSGHDTVSWYQQALGQGPQFIFQYYEEEERQRGNFPDRFSGHQFPNYSSELNVNALLLGDSALYLCASTLLGAGGSWEQYFGPGTRLTVT.

This chain uses TRBV3-1 (or the pseudogene TRBV3-2) with TRBJ2-1; 7 bases map to TRBD1. The V and J ends lost 4 bases and 3 bases, in that order; junction bases with no gene match: 6. Germline V CDR1 and CDR2: LGHDT, YNNKEL (reference sequence). The CDR3 covers 15 residues. Written as DNA, the CDR3 is TGTGCCAGCAGCCGAGAGACAGGGTTCTACAATGAGCAGTTCTTC. Amino acids: CASSRETGFYNEQFF.

The V gene is TRBV19, the J gene TRBJ2-1, with TRBD1 matching over 9 bases. J lost 7 bases, V lost 4 bases, and 2 bases had no gene match. This CDR3 contains 13 residues. Germline loops: CDR1 LNHDA, CDR2 SQIVND (reference sequence). The DNA for the CDR3 is TGTGCCAGTAGTAGGACAGGGGAGAATGAGCAGTTCTTC. This gives the protein CASSRTGENEQFF.

The V call is TRBV27, the J call TRBJ2-5; 9 bases fit TRBD2. Germline V gene lookup returns CDR1 MNHEY and CDR2 SMNVEV (reference sequence). The CDR3 loop spans 15 amino acids. V dropped 4 bases and J dropped 7; count of bases not matched to a gene: 10. As DNA, the CDR3 is TGTGCCAGCAGTTCTGGAGCGGGAGGACAAAGGACCCAGTACTTC. Its translation is CASSSGAGGQRTQYF.

The chain employs TRBV11-2 and TRBJ2-3, with TRBD1 matching 9 bases. This CDR3 comprises 14 residues. Germline V gene data show CDR1 as SGHAT and CDR2 as FQNNGV. Losses at the gene ends were 0 bases for V and 11 bases for J; bases not matched to a gene: 6. The CDR3 region has the DNA TGTGCCAGCAGCTTAGATCTGGTGGGACAGGGGCAGTATTTT. Residues: CASSLDLVGQGQYF.

J is TRBJ2-5 and V is TRBV9; 8 nucleotides match TRBD2. This CDR3 is built from 14 residues. Trimming at V came to 5 bases and at J to 5 bases, leaving 8 bases not matched to a gene. Germline V gives CDR1 SGDLS, CDR2 YYNGEE. CDR3 sequence: CASSFGLAKETQYF. The CDR3 coding sequence is TGTGCCAGCAGTTTCGGACTAGCAAAGGAGACCCAGTACTTC.

This clone was seen a few times. The rearrangement links TRBV12-5 to TRBJ2-7; D gene unclear. V gave up 1 base and J gave up 2 bases, with 9 bases separating them. Germline values: CDR1 LGHNT, CDR2 FRNRAP. The CDR3 loop spans 14 amino acids. CDR3 sequence: CASGLGGSPYEQYF. The CDR3 DNA reads TGTGCTAGTGGTTTGGGCGGCAGCCCCTACGAGCAGTACTTC.

The V and J genes are TRBV5-4 and TRBJ2-5; 9 bases map to TRBD1. This CDR3 region has 15 residues. The trim removed 4 bases at V and 4 bases at J, leaving 8 bases unmatched. The germline V gene has CDR1 SGHNT and CDR2 YYREEE (reference sequence). CDR3 nucleotide sequence: TGTGCCAGCAGCCTCACAGGGGGCTTAAGAGAGACCCAGTACTTC. Translation: CASSLTGGLRETQYF. The whole variable domain, filled in from reference TRBV5-4 and TRBJ2-5, reads ETGVTQSPTHLIKTRGQQVTLRCSSQSGHNTVSWYQQALGQGPQFIFQYYREEENGRGNFPPRFSGLQFPNYSSELNVNALELDDSALYLCASSLTGGLRETQYFGPGTRLLVL.

V and J are TRBV20-1 and TRBJ1-2; unclear D gene. Trimming shortened V by 6 bases and J by 8 bases, and 13 bases separated the two germline ends. The CDR3 length is 11 residues. Germline V lookup: CDR1 DFQATT, CDR2 SNEGSKA (reference sequence). This chain's CDR3 is CSAPRTPGYTF. As DNA, the CDR3 is TGCAGTGCACCCCGAACACCCGGCTACACCTTC.

The V gene is TRBV6-5, the J gene TRBJ1-4, with D tentatively TRBD1 (5 bases). Per the germline V gene, CDR1 is MNHEY and CDR2 is SVGAGI. V was cut by 7 bases and J by 0 bases, with 12 bases left in between. The CDR3 extends over 15 amino acids. The CDR3 DNA is TGTGCCAGCACGGGGGGGGGTGCAACTAATGAAAAACTGTTTTTT. Translated, it gives CASTGGGATNEKLFF.

As DNA, the CDR3 is TGCGCCAGCAGCCCTGAGCCTGGACTAAACAATGAGCAGTTCTTC. It translates to CASSPEPGLNNEQFF. The V call is TRBV5-1, the J call TRBJ2-1, with D possibly matching TRBD2 (6 bases). Germline V gives CDR1 SGHRS, CDR2 YFSETQ. CDR3 length: 15 amino acids. V was pared by 4 bases and J by 5 bases, with 16 bases between.

J is TRBJ2-7 and V is TRBV7-9; D call uncertain. CDR3 length: 11 amino acids. The V gene's germline CDR1 is SEHNR and CDR2 FQNEAQ (reference sequence). CDR3 residues: CSGQTLYEQYF. The CDR3 DNA is TGTTCGGGTCAGACCCTCTACGAGCAGTACTTC.